A single sample is the source of the 14 T cell receptor beta chains below, sequenced in a study of T cell responses to AZD1222 COVID-19 vaccine. Some clones are missing from TCRdb's copy, which holds only in-frame ones; the method was immunoSEQ multiplex PCR. The sample gives around 110,000 clones, approximately 93% of which show up once; under 3.5% is in the top ten. Specimen: peripheral blood, collected on day 0 of AZD1222 vaccination. The receptors come from an adult in good health.

The chain recombines TRBV5-4 with TRBJ2-1; the match to TRBD2 covers 13 bases. There are 18 residues in the CDR3. V was clipped by 4 bases and J by 1 base; unmatched bases: 8. The germline gives CDR1 SGHNT, CDR2 YYREEE (reference sequence). CDR3 amino acids: CASSRLLAGGESYNEQFF. The CDR3 coding sequence is TGTGCCAGCAGCCGATTACTAGCGGGAGGGGAGTCCTACAATGAGCAGTTCTTC.

The chain uses TRBV7-2 and TRBJ1-1; D call uncertain. The CDR3 length is 14 residues. V lost 1 base and J 8 bases, leaving 14 bases between the germline ends. The germline gives CDR1 SGHTA, CDR2 FQGNSA. CDR3 DNA: TGTGCCAGCAGCTTAGACGTCCCGAGCTTAGAAGCTTTCTTT. Amino acid sequence: CASSLDVPSLEAFF.

The chain employs TRBV28 and TRBJ2-7; 7 positions match TRBD2. Germline V gene sequence: CDR1 MDHEN, CDR2 SYDVKM. With 7 bases clipped from V and 0 bases from J, the junction kept 6 bases outside the gene matches. The CDR3 contains 14 residues. The CDR3 bases are TGTGCCAGCACGGTGGGGGGGGGCTCCTACGAGCAGTACTTC. Encoded protein: CASTVGGGSYEQYF.

This chain uses TRBV5-4 with TRBJ2-1; the match to TRBD2 covers 11 bases. The V gene's germline CDR1 is SGHNT and CDR2 YYREEE (reference sequence). The V segment lost 6 bases and the J segment 0 bases; nucleotides outside the gene matches: 11. There are 18 residues in the CDR3. The CDR3 protein is CASTDRASGRLSYNEQFF. CDR3 bases: TGTGCCAGCACCGATCGGGCTAGCGGGAGGCTCTCCTACAATGAGCAGTTCTTC.

This clone showed up just once. The chain combines TRBV28 with TRBJ1-1, with no clear D. V was clipped by 0 bases and J by 4 bases, with 3 bases between them. The CDR3 consists of 12 residues. CDR1 and CDR2 from the germline V gene are MDHEN and SYDVKM. The CDR3 DNA is TGTGCCAGCAGTTTATGGCCCACTGAAGCTTTCTTT. Its translation is CASSLWPTEAFF.

The chain carries TRBV18 and TRBJ2-7, with 7 positions matching TRBD1. The junction had 3 bases not matched to a gene; V was cut back by 3 bases and J by 1 base. This CDR3 has 14 amino acids. Germline V CDR1 and CDR2: KGHSH, LQKENI. The CDR3 nucleotides are TGTGCCAGCTCACCCGGGACAGTATCCTACGAGCAGTACTTC. Protein product: CASSPGTVSYEQYF.

The chain links TRBV4-2 to TRBJ2-7; perhaps TRBD2 as D (6 bases). Trimming shortened V by 6 bases and J by 0 bases, and 15 bases separated the two germline ends. CDR1 is LGHNA and CDR2 is YNFKEQ in the germline V gene. This CDR3 contains 15 residues. CDR3 amino acids: CASRRSSESSYEQYF. CDR3 coding DNA: TGTGCCAGCAGAAGATCTAGCGAAAGCTCCTACGAGCAGTACTTC.

V and J are TRBV19 and TRBJ1-5, with D perhaps matching TRBD1 (5 bases). V lost 9 bases and J lost 6, with 15 bases in between. The CDR3 runs to 13 residues. The germline V gene has CDR1 LNHDA and CDR2 SQIVND (reference sequence). CDR3 region: CASRDRRGQPQHF. The CDR3, as DNA: TGTGCCAGCAGGGACCGACGGGGTCAGCCCCAGCATTTT.

This rearrangement joins TRBV6-5 to TRBJ1-2; D not certain. CDR1 and CDR2 from the germline V gene are MNHEY and SVGAGI. CDR3 size: 13 residues. V shed 10 bases and J shed 8 bases, with 20 bases lying between them. CDR3: CATAPSWSSGYTF. The CDR3 nucleotides are TGTGCCACCGCACCATCCTGGAGCTCAGGCTACACCTTC.

V and J are TRBV5-1 and TRBJ1-5; D is possibly TRBD1 (6 bases). The CDR3 spans 14 residues. Germline V gene data show CDR1 as SGHRS and CDR2 as YFSETQ. V lost 3 bases and J 5 bases, leaving 12 bases between the germline ends. This CDR3 is CASSWTGADQPQHF. DNA for the CDR3: TGCGCCAGCAGCTGGACGGGGGCCGATCAGCCCCAGCATTTT.

This chain connects TRBV6-5 to TRBJ2-5; D may be TRBD1 or TRBD2 (6 bases each). Trimming took 2 bases from V and 5 from J, leaving 15 bases between them. CDR1 MNHEY and CDR2 SVGAGI come from the germline V gene. The CDR3 covers 15 residues. The CDR3 is CASSYQGSGGETQYF. The CDR3 coding sequence is TGTGCCAGCAGTTACCAGGGGTCCGGAGGGGAGACCCAGTACTTC.

This chain joins TRBV9 and TRBJ2-2, with 7 bases lining up with TRBD2. The V segment lost 0 bases and the J segment 7 bases; nucleotides outside the gene matches: 12. This CDR3 is 17 amino acids long. Germline loops: CDR1 SGDLS, CDR2 YYNGEE. CDR3 in amino acids: CASSVGGLGGSGGELFF. CDR3 DNA: TGTGCCAGCAGCGTAGGAGGACTAGGCGGGAGTGGCGGGGAGCTGTTTTTT.

V gene TRBV6-4 combines with J gene TRBJ2-7, with D possibly matching TRBD2 (6 bases). V lost 7 bases, J lost 3 bases, and 19 bases lay in between. The CDR3 runs to 15 residues. Germline V gene lookup returns CDR1 MRHNA and CDR2 SNTAGT. CDR3 in amino acids: CASKGSPGDYYEQYF. In nucleotides, the CDR3 is TGTGCCAGCAAGGGGAGCCCGGGGGATTACTACGAGCAGTACTTC.

V is TRBV7-9 and J is TRBJ1-3; TRBD1 matches at 8 bases. The J segment lost 0 bases and the V segment lost 5 bases, leaving 6 bases of the junction unmatched. Germline-derived CDR1 and CDR2 are SEHNR and FQNEAQ (reference sequence). This CDR3 region has 16 residues. CDR3 DNA sequence: TGTGCCAGCAGCCAAGGGACAGGACGCTCTGGAAACACCATATATTTT. It is translated as CASSQGTGRSGNTIYF.